The T cell receptor beta chain under discussion was sequenced for a study of T cells after yellow fever vaccination. Whole-study findings and limits: Reappearance after the booster was observed for most primary-vaccination clones (around 96% CD4, over 70% CD8). Secondary responses were weaker yet peaked faster, day 5 versus 15. In FACS-sorted repertoires, abundant clonotypes from the bulk population could appear as contaminants.

This clonotype was observed a handful of times. Its target is not known. In germline, CDR1 is WSHSY, CDR2 SAAADI. This CDR3 comprises 11 residues. The V end was cut by 7 bases, the J end by 7 bases, with 10 bases between. TCRdb re-called the 5' RACE reads through MiXCR, storing one row per CDR3 protein. In the table there are 300,000 to 400,000 distinct CDR3 sequences, 8.7% of which are singletons. The chain has TRBV10-2 and TRBJ1-1; D gene ambiguous. Material: PBMCs, obtained on the day of the first yellow fever vaccination. This sequence originates from a man younger than 35 who received the YFV17D yellow fever vaccine. The DNA for the CDR3 is TGCGCCAGCAATCCGGGTTATGAAGCTTTCTTT. Translated: CASNPGYEAFF.